The text below deals with one T cell receptor (beta chain). The data were taken from a study of cytomegalovirus exposure and HLA in healthy donors. In the PCR, 60 Vbeta and 13 Jbeta primers were used. TCRdb's table, derived via immunoSEQ multiplex PCR, lists solely in-frame clones and lacks some. The repertoire shows approximately 120,000 clones; the top ten hold around 2.2%. Material: PBMCs. The clonotype comes from a man aged 40-55 years in good health and CMV-seronegative.

CDR3 amino acids: CASSSTLSRTGGVHEQYF. The CDR3 DNA follows: TGTGCCAGCAGTTCAACCTTATCACGGACAGGGGGCGTCCACGAGCAGTACTTC. The rearrangement joins TRBV28 to TRBJ2-7; TRBD1 agrees at 11 bases. Per germline, CDR1 MDHEN and CDR2 SYDVKM. The ends lost 4 bases at V and 5 bases at J; junction bases unmatched: 16. CDR3 length: 18 amino acids.